The present TCR beta chain was sequenced within a study of blood T cell repertoires in COVID-19. Many counts were recorded for this clone. Clones were sequenced by immunoSEQ multiplex PCR, and TCRdb holds only the in-frame ones, with some missing. The sample has under 200,000 clones; more than 75% are singletons. CDR1 is MDHEN, CDR2 SYDVKM, per germline. V lost 1 base and J lost 8, with 8 bases in between. The length of the CDR3 is 12 residues. Participants' own reports of clinical history determined their cohort assignment. The TCR was taken from a man aged 35 to 55 with acute COVID-19. The chain links TRBV28 to TRBJ1-1; D is undetermined. Input material: PBMCs or T cells enriched from blood (not recorded which). DNA of the CDR3: TGTGCCAGCAGTTTATACGAGGGAGAAGCTTTCTTT. It codes for CASSLYEGEAFF.